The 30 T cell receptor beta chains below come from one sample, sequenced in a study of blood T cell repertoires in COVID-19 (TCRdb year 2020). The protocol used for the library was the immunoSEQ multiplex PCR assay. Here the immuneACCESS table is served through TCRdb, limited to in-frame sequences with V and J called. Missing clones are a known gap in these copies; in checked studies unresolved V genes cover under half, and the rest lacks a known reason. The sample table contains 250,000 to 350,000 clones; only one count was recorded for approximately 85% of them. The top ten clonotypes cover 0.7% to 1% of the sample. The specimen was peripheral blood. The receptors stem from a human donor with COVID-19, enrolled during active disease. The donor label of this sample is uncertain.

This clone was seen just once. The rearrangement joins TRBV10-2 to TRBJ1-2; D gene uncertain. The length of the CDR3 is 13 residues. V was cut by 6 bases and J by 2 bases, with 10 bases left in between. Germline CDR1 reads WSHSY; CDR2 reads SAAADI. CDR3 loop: CASSYDKNYGYTF. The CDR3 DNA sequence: TGCGCCAGCAGCTACGACAAAAACTATGGCTACACCTTC.

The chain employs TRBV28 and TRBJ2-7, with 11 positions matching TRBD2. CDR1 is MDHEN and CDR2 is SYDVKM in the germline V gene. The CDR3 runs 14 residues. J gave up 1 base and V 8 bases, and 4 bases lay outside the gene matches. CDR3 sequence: CASVTSGGSYEQYF. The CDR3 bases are TGTGCCAGCGTTACTAGCGGGGGATCCTACGAGCAGTACTTC. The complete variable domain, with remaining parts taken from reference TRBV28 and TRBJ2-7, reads DVKVTQSSRYLVKRTGEKVFLECVQDMDHENMFWYRQDPGLGLRLIYFSYDVKMKEKGDIPEGYSVSREKKERFSLILESASTNQTSMYLCASVTSGGSYEQYFGPGTRLTVT.

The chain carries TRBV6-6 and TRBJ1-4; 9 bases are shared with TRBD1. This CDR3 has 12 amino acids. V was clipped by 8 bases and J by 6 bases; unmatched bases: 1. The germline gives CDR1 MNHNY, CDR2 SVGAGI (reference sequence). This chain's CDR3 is CASRTGDEKLFF. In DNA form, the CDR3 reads TGTGCCAGCCGGACAGGGGATGAAAAACTGTTTTTT.

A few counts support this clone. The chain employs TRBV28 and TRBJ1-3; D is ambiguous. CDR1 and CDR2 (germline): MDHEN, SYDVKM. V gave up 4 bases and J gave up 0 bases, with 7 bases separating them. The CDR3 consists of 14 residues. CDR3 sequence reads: CASSSPGSGNTIYF. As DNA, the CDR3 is TGTGCCAGCAGTTCCCCAGGCTCTGGAAACACCATATATTTT.

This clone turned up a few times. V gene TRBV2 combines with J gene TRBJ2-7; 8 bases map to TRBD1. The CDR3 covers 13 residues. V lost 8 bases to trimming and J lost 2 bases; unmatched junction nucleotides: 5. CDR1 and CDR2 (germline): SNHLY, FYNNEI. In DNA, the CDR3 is TGTGCCAGCGCGACAGGGGTTCCCTACGAGCAGTACTTC. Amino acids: CASATGVPYEQYF.

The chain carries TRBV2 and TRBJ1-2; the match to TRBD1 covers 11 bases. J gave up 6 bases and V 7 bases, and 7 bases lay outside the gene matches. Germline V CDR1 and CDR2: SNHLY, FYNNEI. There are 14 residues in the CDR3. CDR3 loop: CASIRDRGGDGYTF. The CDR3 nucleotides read TGTGCCAGCATACGGGACAGGGGGGGCGATGGCTACACCTTC.

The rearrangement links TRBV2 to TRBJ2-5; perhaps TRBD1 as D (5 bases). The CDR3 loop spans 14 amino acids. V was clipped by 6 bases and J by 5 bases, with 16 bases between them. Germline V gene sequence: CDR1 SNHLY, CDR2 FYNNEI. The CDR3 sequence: CASRGQGGVETQYF. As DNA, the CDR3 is TGTGCCAGCAGGGGGCAGGGCGGAGTGGAGACCCAGTACTTC.

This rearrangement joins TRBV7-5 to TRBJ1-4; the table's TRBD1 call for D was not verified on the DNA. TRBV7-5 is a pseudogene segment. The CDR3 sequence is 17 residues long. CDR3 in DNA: TGTGCCAGAAGCTTAGGGCTGGCAGATGCAACTAATGAAAAACTGTTTTTT. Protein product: CARSLGLADATNEKLFF.

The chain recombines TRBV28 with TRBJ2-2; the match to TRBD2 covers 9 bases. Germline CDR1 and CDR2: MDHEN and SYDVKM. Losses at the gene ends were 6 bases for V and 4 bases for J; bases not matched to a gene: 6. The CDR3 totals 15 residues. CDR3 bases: TGTGCCAGCAGCTTTACACTAGCGGGCACCGGGGAGCTGTTTTTT. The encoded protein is CASSFTLAGTGELFF.

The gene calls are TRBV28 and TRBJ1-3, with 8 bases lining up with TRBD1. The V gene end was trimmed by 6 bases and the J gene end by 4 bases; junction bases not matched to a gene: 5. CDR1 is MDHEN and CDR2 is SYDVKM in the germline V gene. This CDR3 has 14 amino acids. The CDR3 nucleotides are TGTGCCAGCAGATCGACAGGGGTAGGAAACACCATATATTTT. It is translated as CASRSTGVGNTIYF.

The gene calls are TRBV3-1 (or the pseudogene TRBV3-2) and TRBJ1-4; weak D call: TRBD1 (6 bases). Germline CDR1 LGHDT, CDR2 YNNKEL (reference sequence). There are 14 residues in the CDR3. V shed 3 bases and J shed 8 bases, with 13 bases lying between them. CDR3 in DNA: TGTGCCAGCAGCCACCCACAGGGTAGGGAAAAACTGTTTTTT. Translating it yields CASSHPQGREKLFF.

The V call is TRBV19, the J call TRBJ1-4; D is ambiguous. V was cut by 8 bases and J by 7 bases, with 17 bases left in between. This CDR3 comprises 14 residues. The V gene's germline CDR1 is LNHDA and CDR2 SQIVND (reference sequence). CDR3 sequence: CASHPTGIGEKLFF. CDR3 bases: TGTGCCAGTCACCCTACCGGGATCGGTGAAAAACTGTTTTTT.

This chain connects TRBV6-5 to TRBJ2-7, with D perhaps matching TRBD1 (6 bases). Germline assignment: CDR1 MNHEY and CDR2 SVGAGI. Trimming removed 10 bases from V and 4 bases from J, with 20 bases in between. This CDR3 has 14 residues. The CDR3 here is CATRDTIYPYEQYF. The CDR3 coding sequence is TGTGCCACCAGGGACACAATATACCCTTACGAGCAGTACTTC.

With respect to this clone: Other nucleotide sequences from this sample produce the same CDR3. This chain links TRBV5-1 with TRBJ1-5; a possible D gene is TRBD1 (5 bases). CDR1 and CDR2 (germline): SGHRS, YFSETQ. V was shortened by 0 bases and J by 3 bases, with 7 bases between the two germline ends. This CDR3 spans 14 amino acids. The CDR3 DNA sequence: TGCGCCAGCAGCTTGGCAGGGTCCAATCAGCCCCAGCATTTT. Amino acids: CASSLAGSNQPQHF. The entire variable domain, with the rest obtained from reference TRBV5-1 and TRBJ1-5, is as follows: KAGVTQTPRYLIKTRGQQVTLSCSPISGHRSVSWYQQTPGQGLQFLFEYFSETQRNKGNFPGRFSGRQFSNSRSEMNVSTLELGDSALYLCASSLAGSNQPQHFGDGTRLSIL.

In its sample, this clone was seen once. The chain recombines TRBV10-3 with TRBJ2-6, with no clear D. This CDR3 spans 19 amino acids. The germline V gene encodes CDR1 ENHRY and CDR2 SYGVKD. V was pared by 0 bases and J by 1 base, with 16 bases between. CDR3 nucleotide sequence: TGTGCCATCAGTGAGTCACTGGGCATCGCCGTATCTGGGGCCAACGTCCTGACTTTC. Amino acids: CAISESLGIAVSGANVLTF.

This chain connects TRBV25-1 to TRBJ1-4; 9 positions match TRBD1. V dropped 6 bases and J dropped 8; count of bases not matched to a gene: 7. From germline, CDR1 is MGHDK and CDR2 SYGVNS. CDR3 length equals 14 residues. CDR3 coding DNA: TGTGCCAGCAGCACCGGGACAGGGCTCGAAAAACTGTTTTTT. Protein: CASSTGTGLEKLFF.

The CDR3 DNA reads TGTGCCAGCAGTTACTCTGGCGGGGGGAGCTACGAGCAGTACTTC. Its translation: CASSYSGGGSYEQYF. The chain joins TRBV6-5 to TRBJ2-7; the match to TRBD2 covers 8 bases. Germline V CDR1 and CDR2: MNHEY, SVGAGI. Trimming took 0 bases from V and 3 from J; bases not matched to a gene: 4. The CDR3 totals 15 residues.

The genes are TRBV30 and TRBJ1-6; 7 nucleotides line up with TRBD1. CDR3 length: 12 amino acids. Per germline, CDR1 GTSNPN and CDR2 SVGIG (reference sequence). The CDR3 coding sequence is TGTGCACGAGGGGCAGGGGGTTCACCCCTCCACTTT. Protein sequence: CARGAGGSPLHF.

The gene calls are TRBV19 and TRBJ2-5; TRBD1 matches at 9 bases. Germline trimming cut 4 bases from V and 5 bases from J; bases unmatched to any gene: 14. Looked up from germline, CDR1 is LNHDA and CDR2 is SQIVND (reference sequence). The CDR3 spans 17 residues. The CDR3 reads CASSTPSYDRGKETQYF. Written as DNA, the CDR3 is TGTGCCAGTAGTACCCCTTCCTACGACAGGGGGAAGGAGACCCAGTACTTC.

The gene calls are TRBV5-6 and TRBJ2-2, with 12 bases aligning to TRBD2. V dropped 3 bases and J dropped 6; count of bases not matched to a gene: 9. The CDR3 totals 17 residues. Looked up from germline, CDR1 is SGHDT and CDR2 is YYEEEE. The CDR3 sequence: CASSSLTSGREAGELFF. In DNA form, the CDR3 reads TGTGCCAGCAGCTCCCTGACTAGCGGGAGAGAGGCCGGGGAGCTGTTTTTT.

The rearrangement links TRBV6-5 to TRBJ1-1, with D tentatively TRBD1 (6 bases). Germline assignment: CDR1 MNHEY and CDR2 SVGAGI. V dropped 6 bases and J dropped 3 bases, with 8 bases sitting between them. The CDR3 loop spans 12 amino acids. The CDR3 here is CASRQGYTEAFF. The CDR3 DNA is TGTGCCAGCAGGCAGGGGTACACTGAAGCTTTCTTT.

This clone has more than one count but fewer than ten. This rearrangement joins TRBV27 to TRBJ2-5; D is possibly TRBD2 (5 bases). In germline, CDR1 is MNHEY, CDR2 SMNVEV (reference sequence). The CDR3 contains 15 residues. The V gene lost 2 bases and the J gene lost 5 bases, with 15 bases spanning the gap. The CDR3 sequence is CASSLIRGTRETQYF. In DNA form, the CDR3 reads TGTGCCAGCAGTTTAATCCGGGGAACTAGGGAGACCCAGTACTTC.

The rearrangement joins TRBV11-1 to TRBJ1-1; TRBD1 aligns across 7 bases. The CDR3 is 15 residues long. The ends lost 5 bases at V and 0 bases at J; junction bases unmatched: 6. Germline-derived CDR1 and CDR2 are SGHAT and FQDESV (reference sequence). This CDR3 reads CASSRLGQLNTEAFF. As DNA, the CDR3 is TGTGCCAGCAGCCGCCTGGGACAGTTGAACACTGAAGCTTTCTTT.

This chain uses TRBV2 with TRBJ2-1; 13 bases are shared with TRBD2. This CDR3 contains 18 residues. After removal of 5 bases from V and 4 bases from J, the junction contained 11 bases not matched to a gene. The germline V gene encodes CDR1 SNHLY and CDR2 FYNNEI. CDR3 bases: TGTGCCAGCAGTAAGAGCTCAGGGACTAGCGGGAAATACAATGAGCAGTTCTTC. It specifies CASSKSSGTSGKYNEQFF.

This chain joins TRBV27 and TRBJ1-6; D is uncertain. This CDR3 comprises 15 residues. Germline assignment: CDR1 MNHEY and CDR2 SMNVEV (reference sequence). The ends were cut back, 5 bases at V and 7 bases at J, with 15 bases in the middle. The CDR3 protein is CASSPLGSSNSPLHF. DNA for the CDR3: TGTGCCAGCAGTCCCCTGGGGAGCTCAAATTCACCCCTCCACTTT.

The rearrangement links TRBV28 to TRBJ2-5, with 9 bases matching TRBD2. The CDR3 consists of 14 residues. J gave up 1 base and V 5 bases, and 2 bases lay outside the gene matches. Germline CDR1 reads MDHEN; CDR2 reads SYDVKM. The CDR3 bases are TGTGCCAGCAGTAAAGCGGGAGGCCAAGAGACCCAGTACTTC. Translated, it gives CASSKAGGQETQYF.

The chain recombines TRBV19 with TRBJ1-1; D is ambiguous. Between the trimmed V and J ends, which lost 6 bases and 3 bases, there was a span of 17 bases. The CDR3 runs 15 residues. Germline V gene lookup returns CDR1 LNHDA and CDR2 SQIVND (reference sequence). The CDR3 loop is CASSSAAASDTEAFF. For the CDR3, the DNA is TGTGCCAGTAGCTCGGCTGCAGCGAGTGACACTGAAGCTTTCTTT. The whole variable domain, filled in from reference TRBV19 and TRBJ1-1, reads DGGITQSPKYLFRKEGQNVTLSCEQNLNHDAMYWYRQDPGQGLRLIYYSQIVNDFQKGDIAEGYSVSREKKESFPLTVTSAQKNPTAFYLCASSSAAASDTEAFFGQGTRLTVV.

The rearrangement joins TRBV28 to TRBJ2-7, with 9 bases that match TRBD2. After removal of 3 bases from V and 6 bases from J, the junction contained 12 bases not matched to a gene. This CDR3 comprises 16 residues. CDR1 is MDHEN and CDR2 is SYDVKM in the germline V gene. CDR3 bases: TGTGCCAGCAGTTTCTTCCAGGGACTAGCTATGGGCGAGCAGTACTTC. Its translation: CASSFFQGLAMGEQYF.

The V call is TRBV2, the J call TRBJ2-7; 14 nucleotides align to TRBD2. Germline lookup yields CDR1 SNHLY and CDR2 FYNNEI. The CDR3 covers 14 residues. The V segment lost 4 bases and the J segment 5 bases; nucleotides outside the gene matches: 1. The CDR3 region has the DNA TGTGCCAGCAGTGGACTAGCGGGAGGGCACGAGCAGTACTTC. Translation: CASSGLAGGHEQYF. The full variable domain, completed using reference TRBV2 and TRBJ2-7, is EPEVTQTPSHQVTQMGQEVILRCVPISNHLYFYWYRQILGQKVEFLVSFYNNEISEKSEIFDDQFSVERPDGSNFTLKIRSTKLEDSAMYFCASSGLAGGHEQYFGPGTRLTVT.

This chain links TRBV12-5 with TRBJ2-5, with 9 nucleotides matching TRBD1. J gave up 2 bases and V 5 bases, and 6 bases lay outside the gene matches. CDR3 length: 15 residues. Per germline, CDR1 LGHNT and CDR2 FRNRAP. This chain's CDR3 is CASGTPGQGQETQYF. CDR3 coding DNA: TGTGCTAGTGGTACCCCGGGACAGGGTCAAGAGACCCAGTACTTC.